This T cell receptor (beta chain) originates from a study of blood T cell repertoires in COVID-19. Looking at the study overall: Italy, Spain and the United States were the sources of the convalescent and acute COVID-19 samples. T cells, B-cell-depleted T cells, or PBMCs provided the cDNA or gDNA that served as material.

Under the authors' procedure: Nucleated cell counts were estimated from reference gene primer amplification. Method: immunoSEQ multiplex PCR; TCRdb's copy keeps in-frame clones and lacks some. V, J and clone size reflect that table, while D and trimming were determined from the DNA. The sample lists 150,000 or so clones; roughly 86% were seen once. CDR3 size: 15 residues. Germline V CDR1 and CDR2: MGHRA, YSYEKL. The trim removed 4 bases at V and 1 base at J, leaving 5 bases unmatched. This TCR came from a human donor with acute or convalescent COVID-19. The donor label of this sample is uncertain. This chain joins TRBV4-1 and TRBJ1-2, with TRBD1 matching 8 bases. Sequencing input: peripheral blood. Written as DNA, the CDR3 is TGCGCCAGCAGCCCCGAGACAGGGGATAACTATGGCTACACCTTC. Its protein product is CASSPETGDNYGYTF.